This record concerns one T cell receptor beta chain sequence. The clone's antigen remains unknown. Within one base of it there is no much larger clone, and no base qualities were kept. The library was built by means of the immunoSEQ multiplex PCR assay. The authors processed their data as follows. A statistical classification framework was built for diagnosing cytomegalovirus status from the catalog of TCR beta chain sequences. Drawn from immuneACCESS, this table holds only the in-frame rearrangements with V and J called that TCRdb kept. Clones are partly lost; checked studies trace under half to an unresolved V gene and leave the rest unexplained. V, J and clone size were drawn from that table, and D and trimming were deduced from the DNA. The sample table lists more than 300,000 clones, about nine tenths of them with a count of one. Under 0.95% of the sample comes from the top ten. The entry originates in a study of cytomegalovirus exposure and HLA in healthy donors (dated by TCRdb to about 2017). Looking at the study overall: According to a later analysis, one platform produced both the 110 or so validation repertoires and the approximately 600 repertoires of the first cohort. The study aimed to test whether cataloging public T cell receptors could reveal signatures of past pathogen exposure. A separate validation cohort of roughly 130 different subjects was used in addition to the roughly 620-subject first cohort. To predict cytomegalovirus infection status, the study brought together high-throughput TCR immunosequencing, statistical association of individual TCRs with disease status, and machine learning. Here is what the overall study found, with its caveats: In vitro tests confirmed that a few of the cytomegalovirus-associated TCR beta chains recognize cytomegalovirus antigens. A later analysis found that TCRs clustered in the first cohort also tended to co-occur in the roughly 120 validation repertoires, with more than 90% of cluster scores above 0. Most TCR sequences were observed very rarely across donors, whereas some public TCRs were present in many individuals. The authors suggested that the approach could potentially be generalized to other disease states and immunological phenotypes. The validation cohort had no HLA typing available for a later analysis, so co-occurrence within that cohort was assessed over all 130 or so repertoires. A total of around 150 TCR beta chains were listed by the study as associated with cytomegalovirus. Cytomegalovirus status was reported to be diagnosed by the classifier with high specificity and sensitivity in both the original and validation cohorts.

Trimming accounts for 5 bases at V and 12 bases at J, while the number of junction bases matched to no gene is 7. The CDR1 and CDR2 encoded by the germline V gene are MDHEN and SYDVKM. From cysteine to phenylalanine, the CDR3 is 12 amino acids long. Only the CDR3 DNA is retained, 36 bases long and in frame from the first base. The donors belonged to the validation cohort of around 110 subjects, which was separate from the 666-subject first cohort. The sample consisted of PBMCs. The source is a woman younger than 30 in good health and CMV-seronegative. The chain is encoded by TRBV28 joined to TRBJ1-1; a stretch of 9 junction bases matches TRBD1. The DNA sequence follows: TGTGCCAGCAGTCCGGGACAGGGAGGGTCTTTCTTT. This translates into CASSPGQGGSFF.